These 28 T cell receptor beta chains came from one sample sequenced in a study of identical twins. TCRdb passed the 5' RACE reads through MiXCR, listing each CDR3 protein once. The sample has under 500,000 distinct CDR3 sequences, approximately 14% seen once. These data were also filed under a second study, of yellow fever vaccine responses in identical twins.

Sequencing was performed on CD4+ T cells sorted from blood. These receptors came from a woman between 18 and 29 years old in good health.

This clonotype was picked up many times. The chain recombines TRBV27 with TRBJ1-3; no reliable D call. From germline, CDR1 is MNHEY and CDR2 SMNVEV (reference sequence). This CDR3 region has 15 residues. V lost 2 bases to trimming and J lost 2 bases, with 10 bases between them. CDR3 DNA sequence: TGTGCCAGCAGTTTAAGCTTCGGGGCTGGAAACACCATATATTTT. This translates into CASSLSFGAGNTIYF.

This clonotype has only a few counts. The V call is TRBV15, the J call TRBJ2-3, with 11 bases lining up with TRBD2. Trimming at V came to 0 bases and at J to 0 bases, leaving 5 bases not matched to a gene. This CDR3 contains 18 residues. Germline V gene lookup returns CDR1 LNHNV and CDR2 YYDKDF (reference sequence). DNA for the CDR3: TGTGCCACCAGCAGAGACCTTGGGACTAGCGGCAGCACAGATACGCAGTATTTT. Its protein product is CATSRDLGTSGSTDTQYF.

This clonotype has more than one count but fewer than ten. The genes are TRBV5-1 and TRBJ2-1, with 12 bases matching TRBD2. Germline values: CDR1 SGHRS, CDR2 YFSETQ. V lost 0 bases and J lost 5; bases outside the gene matches: 12. CDR3 length: 19 amino acids. CDR3 DNA sequence: TGCGCCAGCAGCTTGGCCGTTCTAGCGGGGGGGCCAGCACACAATGAGCAGTTCTTC. This translates into CASSLAVLAGGPAHNEQFF.

This clonotype was detected only a few times. This sequence joins TRBV5-1 and TRBJ2-1; the match to TRBD2 covers 12 bases. CDR3 length: 15 residues. The V segment lost 4 bases and the J segment 7 bases; nucleotides outside the gene matches: 6. CDR1 SGHRS and CDR2 YFSETQ come from the germline V gene. CDR3 bases: TGCGCCAGCAGCCCACGGACTAGCGGGGCTAATGAGCAGTTCTTC. Translated: CASSPRTSGANEQFF.

This clonotype has a count of ten or more. The V gene is TRBV29-1, the J gene TRBJ2-1, with a weak D call TRBD2 (6 bases). The CDR3 runs 14 residues. Germline loops: CDR1 SQVTM, CDR2 ANQGSEA. The ends were cut back, 1 base at V and 9 bases at J, with 16 bases in the middle. The CDR3 DNA sequence: TGCAGCGTTGAAGGTGGCCCCATCGGGGGTGAGCAGTTCTTC. As protein: CSVEGGPIGGEQFF.

This clonotype appeared a few times. The chain couples TRBV25-1 to TRBJ2-1; 7 bases match TRBD2. Trimming took 4 bases from V and 0 from J; bases not matched to a gene: 6. The V gene's germline CDR1 is MGHDK and CDR2 SYGVNS. The CDR3 consists of 16 residues. CDR3 protein: CASSAGGRGSYNEQFF. DNA of the CDR3: TGTGCCAGCAGTGCGGGGGGTCGGGGCTCCTACAATGAGCAGTTCTTC.

J is TRBJ2-7 and V is TRBV15, with 9 bases identical to TRBD2. Losses at the gene ends were 5 bases for V and 5 bases for J; bases not matched to a gene: 10. This CDR3 has 15 amino acids. Germline V lookup: CDR1 LNHNV, CDR2 YYDKDF (reference sequence). CDR3 protein: CATSQPSGTNHEQYF. CDR3 DNA sequence: TGTGCCACCAGCCAGCCTAGCGGGACGAACCACGAGCAGTACTTC.

The rearrangement uses TRBV7-2 and TRBJ2-7; D remains unclear. V was trimmed by 1 base and J by 5 bases, leaving 21 bases between them. The CDR3 extends over 17 amino acids. Germline CDR1 reads SGHTA; CDR2 reads FQGNSA. CDR3 in amino acids: CASSLGVQDGKRDEQYF. DNA of the CDR3: TGTGCCAGCAGCTTAGGGGTTCAGGACGGAAAACGGGACGAGCAGTACTTC. The whole variable domain, filled in from reference TRBV7-2 and TRBJ2-7, reads GAGVSQSPSNKVTEKGKDVELRCDPISGHTALYWYRQSLGQGLEFLIYFQGNSAPDKSGLPSDRFSAERTGGSVSTLTIQRTQQEDSAVYLCASSLGVQDGKRDEQYFGPGTRLTVT.

The chain combines TRBV6-2 or TRBV6-3 with TRBJ2-2; tentatively, D is TRBD1 (5 bases). Germline values: CDR1 MNHEY, CDR2 SVGEGT. The CDR3 totals 17 residues. V shed 8 bases and J shed 0 bases, with 19 bases lying between them. As DNA, the CDR3 is TGTGCCAGCCGACGAATTTACAGGACCTCGAACACCGGGGAGCTGTTTTTT. Protein product: CASRRIYRTSNTGELFF.

The chain employs TRBV11-2 and TRBJ2-7; TRBD2 matches 9 bases. V lost 4 bases and J lost 5; bases outside the gene matches: 6. The V gene's germline CDR1 is SGHAT and CDR2 FQNNGV. The CDR3 consists of 14 residues. CDR3 bases: TGTGCCAGCAGCTCGACTAGCGGTCGGCACGAGCAGTACTTC. Translated, it gives CASSSTSGRHEQYF.

This clonotype was seen at least ten times. This rearrangement joins TRBV20-1 to TRBJ1-5; D gene ambiguous. Germline V gives CDR1 DFQATT, CDR2 SNEGSKA (reference sequence). V lost 1 base, J lost 7 bases, and 11 bases lay in between. This CDR3 comprises 13 residues. CDR3 bases: TGCAGTGCTAGAGCGGAGTACCGGCAGCCCCAGCATTTT. Its translation: CSARAEYRQPQHF.

This clonotype was picked up a small number of times. This rearrangement joins TRBV5-1 to TRBJ2-3; TRBD2 might be the D (6 bases). The V gene lost 4 bases and the J gene lost 6 bases, with 18 bases spanning the gap. CDR3 length: 15 residues. Per germline, CDR1 SGHRS and CDR2 YFSETQ. CDR3 sequence: CASSARVPGGDTQYF. The CDR3 coding sequence is TGCGCCAGCAGCGCCAGGGTCCCCGGAGGGGATACGCAGTATTTT.

This chain connects TRBV29-1 to TRBJ1-2; D unclear. CDR1 SQVTM and CDR2 ANQGSEA come from the germline V gene. Between the trimmed V and J ends, which lost 5 bases and 6 bases, there was a span of 10 bases. The CDR3 extends over 11 amino acids. CDR3 in amino acids: CSVYWVDGYTF. The DNA of the CDR3 is TGCAGCGTTTACTGGGTGGATGGCTACACCTTC.

Only a few counts were recorded for this clonotype. The V gene is TRBV27, the J gene TRBJ2-5; D may be TRBD1 (5 bases). Germline CDR1 reads MNHEY; CDR2 reads SMNVEV (reference sequence). CDR3 length: 13 amino acids. Between the trimmed V and J ends, which lost 5 bases and 4 bases, there was a span of 11 bases. CDR3 sequence (DNA): TGTGCCAGCAGTCGACAGAGACCAGAGACCCAGTACTTC. It is translated as CASSRQRPETQYF.

This clonotype was recorded at least ten times. The chain is built from TRBV7-9 and TRBJ2-3, with TRBD2 identical over 13 bases. The CDR3 sequence is 16 residues long. Germline CDR1 is SEHNR and CDR2 is FQNEAQ (reference sequence). Losses at the gene ends were 3 bases for V and 1 base for J; bases not matched to a gene: 1. The CDR3 sequence is CASSFGLAGGTDTQYF. CDR3 in DNA: TGTGCCAGCAGCTTTGGACTAGCGGGGGGCACAGATACGCAGTATTTT.

J is TRBJ2-5 and V is TRBV28; possibly TRBD1 or TRBD2 for D (5 bases each). Germline V gene lookup returns CDR1 MDHEN and CDR2 SYDVKM. With 6 bases removed from V and 7 bases from J, the gap between germline ends came to 27 bases. The CDR3 contains 17 residues. The CDR3 DNA is TGTGCCAGCAGGCCATTCGGGGCGGACACCCCCATTTCGACCCAGTACTTC. Translated, it gives CASRPFGADTPISTQYF.

This clonotype was recorded a few times. The chain is built from TRBV27 and TRBJ2-1; TRBD2 is a possible D gene (6 bases). Trimming cost V 3 bases and J 3 bases, with 18 bases left between them. This CDR3 contains 17 residues. CDR1 and CDR2 from the germline V gene are MNHEY and SMNVEV (reference sequence). As DNA, the CDR3 is TGTGCCAGCAGTTTCTTAGTGGGGGGACGGAACTACAATGAGCAGTTCTTC. It translates to CASSFLVGGRNYNEQFF.

This chain uses TRBV6-1 with TRBJ2-1; 8 nucleotides align to TRBD2. There are 16 residues in the CDR3. Germline V lookup: CDR1 MNHNS, CDR2 SASEGT. Trimming removed 6 bases from V and 12 bases from J; junction bases left unmatched: 19. The CDR3 is CASSSGVAGKYSVQFF. The CDR3 DNA sequence: TGTGCCAGCAGCTCGGGGGTAGCGGGAAAATACTCTGTGCAGTTCTTC.

This clonotype has only a few counts. The chain uses TRBV3-1 and TRBJ2-1; possible D gene TRBD2, 7 bases. Between the trimmed V and J ends, which lost 0 bases and 4 bases, there was a span of 19 bases. CDR3 length: 18 amino acids. CDR1 is LGHDT and CDR2 is YNNKEL in the germline V gene (reference sequence). DNA for the CDR3: TGTGCCAGCAGCCAAGATCCCCGGCAGGGAGGGGGGTACAATGAGCAGTTCTTC. Amino acids: CASSQDPRQGGGYNEQFF.

The rearrangement links TRBV6-2 or TRBV6-3 to TRBJ2-7, with 9 bases fitting TRBD2. The V segment lost 8 bases and the J segment 8 bases; nucleotides outside the gene matches: 13. This CDR3 has 14 amino acids. Germline V lookup: CDR1 MNHEY, CDR2 SVGEGT. CDR3 DNA: TGTGCCAGCGTTGCGAGCGGGAGGCAACTACAGCAGTACTTC. Amino acid sequence: CASVASGRQLQQYF.

This clonotype was seen more than once but under ten times. The V call is TRBV6-1, the J call TRBJ2-7, with 12 bases aligning to TRBD2. There are 14 residues in the CDR3. CDR1 is MNHNS and CDR2 is SASEGT in the germline V gene. J was trimmed by 7 bases and V by 7 bases; bases with no gene match: 8. The CDR3 coding sequence is TGTGCCAGCACCGGGACTAGCGGGCGGGGTGAGCAGTACTTC. This encodes CASTGTSGRGEQYF.

This clonotype came up a few times. The chain combines TRBV5-1 with TRBJ2-3; D tentatively fits TRBD1 or TRBD2 (5 bases each). Trimming pared 0 bases from V and 5 bases from J, leaving 19 bases between. Germline V gene sequence: CDR1 SGHRS, CDR2 YFSETQ. The CDR3 consists of 17 residues. CDR3 sequence: CASSLEMGDWGRDTQYF. The DNA of the CDR3 is TGCGCCAGCAGCTTGGAGATGGGAGACTGGGGACGAGATACGCAGTATTTT.

The chain is built from TRBV7-6 and TRBJ2-7; 8 positions match TRBD1. Germline CDR1 and CDR2: SGHVS and FNYEAQ. CDR3 length: 14 residues. With V trimmed by 6 bases and J by 6 bases, 10 bases remained unmatched. CDR3 sequence: CASSTRTGMVEQYF. The CDR3 region has the DNA TGTGCCAGCAGTACGCGGACAGGGATGGTCGAGCAGTACTTC.

This clonotype was counted many times. The chain's CDR3 is CASSDSRGAGELFF. In DNA, the CDR3 is TGTGCCAGCAGTGACAGCCGGGGGGCCGGGGAGCTGTTTTTT. The chain combines TRBV2 with TRBJ2-2; TRBD2 agrees at 7 bases. Looked up from germline, CDR1 is SNHLY and CDR2 is FYNNEI. This CDR3 is built from 14 residues. V shed 3 bases, J shed 6 bases, and the junction held 4 bases outside the gene matches.

This clonotype showed up just a few times. The rearrangement links TRBV12-3 or TRBV12-4 to TRBJ2-7; 9 bases align to TRBD1. CDR3 length: 13 residues. V lost 0 bases and J lost 12; bases outside the gene matches: 6. In DNA form, the CDR3 reads TGTGCCAGCAGTTTAGCAGGGACAGGGTTGGTGTACTTC. Amino acids: CASSLAGTGLVYF.

This clonotype was counted many times. This chain uses TRBV6-1 with TRBJ2-7; either TRBD1 or TRBD2 may supply D (5 bases each). V dropped 2 bases and J dropped 7 bases, with 12 bases sitting between them. Germline assignment: CDR1 MNHNS and CDR2 SASEGT. The CDR3 loop spans 13 amino acids. The CDR3 loop is CASSEIRWGEQYF. CDR3 coding DNA: TGTGCCAGCAGTGAAATCCGGTGGGGGGAGCAGTACTTC.

This clonotype has a handful of counts. V gene TRBV30 combines with J gene TRBJ2-1, with 10 bases lining up with TRBD2. After removal of 4 bases from V and 4 bases from J, the junction contained 10 bases not matched to a gene. The V gene's germline CDR1 is GTSNPN and CDR2 SVGIG (reference sequence). The CDR3 loop spans 16 amino acids. CDR3 protein: CAWMPSGRASYNEQFF. CDR3 sequence (DNA): TGTGCCTGGATGCCGAGCGGGAGGGCCTCGTACAATGAGCAGTTCTTC.

The chain joins TRBV9 to TRBJ2-3; 7 nucleotides align to TRBD2. The CDR3 runs 16 residues. The V segment lost 0 bases and the J segment 0 bases; nucleotides outside the gene matches: 4. From germline, CDR1 is SGDLS and CDR2 YYNGEE. The CDR3 spells CASSVAAGESTDTQYF. As DNA, the CDR3 is TGTGCCAGCAGCGTAGCTGCGGGGGAGAGCACAGATACGCAGTATTTT.